These 22 T cell receptor beta chains came from one sample sequenced in a study of T-cell reconstitution after alpha-beta-depleted transplantation in children. A TCRbeta library incorporating unique molecular identifiers was prepared. TCRdb passed the PCR reads through MiXCR, listing each CDR3 protein once. This sample carries some 81,000 distinct CDR3 sequences, around 14% of them seen once, and the ten largest clones take about 26%. Material: PBMCs, mostly from graft donor cells, obtained 180 days after TCRalphabeta/CD19-depleted stem cell transplant. All receptors come from a male patient under 10 years old who had a stem cell transplant for acute lymphoblastic leukemia, so the T cells may come from the graft donor.

This clonotype was observed at least ten times. The rearrangement uses TRBV9 and TRBJ1-6; 9 positions match TRBD1. Trimming at V came to 4 bases and at J to 10 bases, leaving 9 bases not matched to a gene. The germline V gene encodes CDR1 SGDLS and CDR2 YYNGEE. CDR3 length: 15 residues. CDR3 region: CASSPRDRAGSPLHF. CDR3 DNA sequence: TGTGCCAGCAGCCCCCGGGACAGGGCCGGGTCACCCCTCCACTTT. The full variable domain, its missing parts supplied by reference TRBV9 and TRBJ1-6, is DSGVTQTPKHLITATGQRVTLRCSPRSGDLSVYWYQQSLDQGLQFLIQYYNGEERAKGNILERFSAQQFPDLHSELNLSSLELGDSALYFCASSPRDRAGSPLHFGNGTRLTVT.

This clonotype has only a few counts. The V call is TRBV29-1, the J call TRBJ1-1; 9 bases match TRBD1. The CDR3 sequence is 21 residues long. Germline loops: CDR1 SQVTM, CDR2 ANQGSEA. After removal of 5 bases from V and 3 bases from J, the junction contained 28 bases not matched to a gene. The DNA of the CDR3 is TGCAGCGTTTCGCGAAACAGGGGGCTCCTTGGTTCGAAGAGCTTGGACACTGAAGCTTTCTTT. Encoded protein: CSVSRNRGLLGSKSLDTEAFF. The entire variable domain, with the rest obtained from reference TRBV29-1 and TRBJ1-1, is as follows: SAVISQKPSRDICQRGTSLTIQCQVDSQVTMMFWYRQQPGQSLTLIATANQGSEATYESGFVIDKFPISRPNLTFSTLTVSNMSPEDSSIYLCSVSRNRGLLGSKSLDTEAFFGQGTRLTVV.

The chain is built from TRBV20-1 and TRBJ1-6; D call uncertain. The germline CDR1 and CDR2 sequences are DFQATT and SNEGSKA (reference sequence). The CDR3 loop spans 11 amino acids. The ends were cut back, 4 bases at V and 10 bases at J, with 8 bases in the middle. This chain's CDR3 is CSAKIWSPLHF. The CDR3 DNA follows: TGCAGTGCTAAAATTTGGTCACCCCTCCACTTT.

The chain links TRBV9 to TRBJ1-1, with a tentative D call TRBD1 (6 bases). In germline, CDR1 is SGDLS, CDR2 YYNGEE. This CDR3 spans 14 amino acids. Trimming shortened V by 3 bases and J by 7 bases, and 16 bases separated the two germline ends. The CDR3 reads CASSARQGGGEAFF. The CDR3 DNA reads TGTGCCAGCAGCGCCCGCCAAGGAGGGGGTGAAGCTTTCTTT.

V is TRBV20-1 and J is TRBJ2-2, with D unresolved. The CDR3 totals 13 residues. The germline gives CDR1 DFQATT, CDR2 SNEGSKA (reference sequence). Trimming pared 0 bases from V and 1 base from J, leaving 3 bases between. This CDR3 reads CSARDRNTGELFF. CDR3 coding DNA: TGCAGTGCTAGAGATCGGAACACCGGGGAGCTGTTTTTT.

The sample holds many counts of this clonotype. V and J are TRBV20-1 and TRBJ1-2, with 12 bases lining up with TRBD1. Losses at the gene ends were 7 bases for V and 2 bases for J; bases not matched to a gene: 8. CDR3 length: 15 amino acids. Germline V lookup: CDR1 DFQATT, CDR2 SNEGSKA (reference sequence). CDR3: CSGGQGATGNYGYTF. The CDR3, as DNA: TGCAGTGGGGGACAGGGGGCTACAGGCAACTATGGCTACACCTTC.

The rearrangement joins TRBV29-1 to TRBJ2-1, with D possibly matching TRBD2 (5 bases). This CDR3 comprises 14 residues. With 4 bases removed from V and 1 base from J, the gap between germline ends came to 11 bases. Germline V gene lookup returns CDR1 SQVTM and CDR2 ANQGSEA. In DNA, the CDR3 is TGCAGCGTTGCTACTAGAGGATCCTACAATGAGCAGTTCTTC. Protein product: CSVATRGSYNEQFF.

Only a few counts were recorded for this clonotype. The chain has TRBV7-6 and TRBJ2-7; 13 bases agree with TRBD2. Germline-derived CDR1 and CDR2 are SGHVS and FNYEAQ. V lost 5 bases, J lost 6 bases, and 4 bases stayed unmatched. CDR3 length: 14 amino acids. The CDR3 loop reads CASSPGLAGAEQYF. CDR3 bases: TGTGCCAGCAGCCCCGGACTAGCGGGAGCCGAGCAGTACTTC. Full variable domain (outside the CDR3, taken from reference TRBV7-6 and TRBJ2-7): GAGVSQSPRYKVTKRGQDVALRCDPISGHVSLYWYRQALGQGPEFLTYFNYEAQQDKSGLPNDRFSAERPEGSISTLTIQRTEQRDSAMYRCASSPGLAGAEQYFGPGTRLTVT.

This clonotype occurred many times. The rearrangement joins TRBV5-1 to TRBJ2-1, with TRBD1 as a possible D gene (6 bases). Germline CDR1 is SGHRS and CDR2 is YFSETQ. The CDR3 loop spans 15 amino acids. The V end lost 4 bases, the J end lost 7 bases, and 18 bases lay between the germline ends. The CDR3 loop is CASSVQGPSLNEQFF. Written as DNA, the CDR3 is TGCGCCAGCAGCGTACAGGGCCCCTCTCTAAATGAGCAGTTCTTC.

This clonotype was found a few times. This chain links TRBV24-1 with TRBJ2-5; D is unresolved. Between the trimmed V and J ends, which lost 2 bases and 5 bases, there was a span of 8 bases. Germline V gives CDR1 KGHDR, CDR2 SFDVKD. The CDR3 has 13 amino acids. As DNA, the CDR3 is TGTGCCACCAGTGATTGGAGCGTCGAGACCCAGTACTTC. Protein sequence: CATSDWSVETQYF.

The chain combines TRBV7-2 with TRBJ2-7; 10 nucleotides line up with TRBD1. V dropped 0 bases and J dropped 4; count of bases not matched to a gene: 3. Germline V gene lookup returns CDR1 SGHTA and CDR2 FQGNSA. This CDR3 is 15 amino acids long. CDR3 in DNA: TGTGCCAGCAGCTTAGCAGACAGGGGGCGGTACGAGCAGTACTTC. This encodes CASSLADRGRYEQYF.

This clonotype was counted only a few times. V gene TRBV6-2 or TRBV6-3 combines with J gene TRBJ2-1; 12 nucleotides line up with TRBD2. With V trimmed by 6 bases and J by 4 bases, 7 bases remained unmatched. The germline CDR1 and CDR2 sequences are MNHEY and SVGEGT. This CDR3 region has 16 residues. CDR3 amino acids: CASSSTSGGSYNEQFF. CDR3 sequence (DNA): TGTGCCAGCAGCTCGACTAGCGGGGGCTCTTACAATGAGCAGTTCTTC.

This chain links TRBV20-1 with TRBJ1-2; 10 bases line up with TRBD1. The CDR3 sequence is 13 residues long. The V segment lost 5 bases and the J segment 4 bases; nucleotides outside the gene matches: 4. Germline V gene sequence: CDR1 DFQATT, CDR2 SNEGSKA (reference sequence). This chain's CDR3 is CSARDRGTYGYTF. The CDR3 DNA follows: TGCAGTGCTCGGGACAGGGGTACCTATGGCTACACCTTC.

The chain links TRBV20-1 to TRBJ2-3; unclear D gene. This CDR3 comprises 15 residues. Trimming stripped 0 bases from V and 2 bases from J, with 12 bases between. CDR1 is DFQATT and CDR2 is SNEGSKA in the germline V gene (reference sequence). CDR3 region: CSARDSARSTDTQYF. The CDR3 DNA reads as TGCAGTGCTAGAGATTCTGCGCGGTCCACAGATACGCAGTATTTT.

The chain couples TRBV7-3 to TRBJ2-2; the match to TRBD2 covers 11 bases. CDR3 length: 18 amino acids. V was pared by 5 bases and J by 3 bases, with 11 bases of the junction left unmatched. Germline values: CDR1 SGHTA, CDR2 FQGTGA. DNA of the CDR3: TGTGCCAGCAGCGAGAACCCCCTAGCGGGAGGAGACACCGGGGAGCTGTTTTTT. Encoded protein: CASSENPLAGGDTGELFF.

The chain employs TRBV12-3 or TRBV12-4 and TRBJ1-1; 9 bases agree with TRBD1. The CDR3 has 16 amino acids. V shed 6 bases and J 1 base; nucleotides not matched to a gene: 9. The CDR3 nucleotides are TGTGCCAGCAGCTCCCACAGGGGGCGAGCGAACACTGAAGCTTTCTTT. This codes for CASSSHRGRANTEAFF.

The V and J genes are TRBV4-2 and TRBJ2-7; weak D call: TRBD2 (5 bases). Trimming left V 3 bases short and J 4 bases short, with 13 bases between. CDR1 and CDR2 from the germline V gene are LGHNA and YNFKEQ. The CDR3 extends over 14 amino acids. The CDR3 protein is CASSQADKRYEQYF. The CDR3 coding sequence is TGTGCCAGCAGCCAGGCCGATAAGCGGTACGAGCAGTACTTC.

The V gene is TRBV28, the J gene TRBJ1-1, with D uncertain. Trimming stripped 3 bases from V and 1 base from J, with 6 bases between. Germline lookup yields CDR1 MDHEN and CDR2 SYDVKM. The length of the CDR3 is 13 residues. The CDR3, as DNA: TGTGCCAGCAGTTTTCCCAAGAACACTGAAGCTTTCTTT. Translation: CASSFPKNTEAFF.

J is TRBJ1-4 and V is TRBV10-3, with D uncertain. The germline V gene encodes CDR1 ENHRY and CDR2 SYGVKD. The CDR3 sequence is 13 residues long. Trimming left V 11 bases short and J 4 bases short, with 14 bases between. The chain's CDR3 is CASRTGDNEKLFF. The CDR3 coding sequence is TGTGCCTCTAGGACCGGGGATAATGAAAAACTGTTTTTT.

There are a few counts of this clonotype. The chain has TRBV29-1 and TRBJ1-2; D not certain. The CDR3 length is 11 residues. Looked up from germline, CDR1 is SQVTM and CDR2 is ANQGSEA. V shed 1 base and J shed 8 bases, with 8 bases lying between them. This CDR3 reads CSVEGPKGYTF. CDR3 nucleotides: TGCAGCGTTGAAGGGCCTAAGGGCTACACCTTC.

This clonotype has more than one count but fewer than ten. A junction end diverges from the germline sequence, so it may reflect a read error. The chain joins TRBV27 to TRBJ2-5; TRBD1 is a possible D gene (6 bases). CDR1 is MNHEY and CDR2 is SMNVEV in the germline V gene (reference sequence). The CDR3 runs to 15 residues. CDR3: CASSLSWTAQETQYF. DNA of the CDR3: TGTGCCAGCAGCTTATCTTGGACAGCTCAAGAGACCCAGTACTTC.

This clonotype was seen only a few times. The chain uses TRBV7-9 and TRBJ2-7; D ambiguous. Deletions cut 3 bases from V and 6 bases from J, with 12 bases between. Germline loops: CDR1 SEHNR, CDR2 FQNEAQ (reference sequence). The CDR3 sequence is 13 residues long. In nucleotides, the CDR3 is TGTGCCAGCAGCTTCGAGTCACACGCCGAGCAGTACTTC. Amino acid sequence: CASSFESHAEQYF.